These 19 T cell receptor beta chains came from one sample sequenced in a study of blood T cell repertoires in COVID-19. Measured with immunoSEQ multiplex PCR; TCRdb has only the in-frame clones, and not every one. Here the sample spans roughly 200,000 clones, roughly three quarters being singletons. Sequencing was performed on peripheral blood. These receptors were collected from a woman aged 40-49 years with COVID-19, enrolled during active disease.

This chain joins TRBV7-2 and TRBJ2-5, with a weak D call TRBD2 (6 bases). Trimming removed 2 bases at V and 1 base at J, with 17 bases between. The CDR3 has 17 amino acids. Germline CDR1 SGHTA, CDR2 FQGNSA. CDR3 DNA sequence: TGTGCCAGCAGCTTATTTGGTTTGCGGGGATTCCAAGAGACCCAGTACTTC. Encoded protein: CASSLFGLRGFQETQYF.

The chain recombines TRBV7-8 with TRBJ1-6; no clear D gene. This CDR3 has 14 amino acids. Germline CDR1 and CDR2: SGHVS and FQNEAQ. The ends were cut back, 5 bases at V and 8 bases at J, with 13 bases in the middle. The CDR3: CASSPPARDSPLHF. CDR3 in DNA: TGTGCCAGCAGCCCCCCAGCTAGAGATTCACCCCTCCACTTT.

The gene calls are TRBV19 and TRBJ2-1, with TRBD2 identical over 8 bases. This CDR3 has 14 amino acids. Germline CDR1 LNHDA, CDR2 SQIVND (reference sequence). J gave up 4 bases and V 7 bases, and 6 bases lay outside the gene matches. The CDR3 region has the DNA TGTGCCAGTACCGCGGGGGGAGATTACAATGAGCAGTTCTTC. Translated, it gives CASTAGGDYNEQFF.

The chain recombines TRBV27 with TRBJ2-5, with 14 bases fitting TRBD2. Germline assignment: CDR1 MNHEY and CDR2 SMNVEV (reference sequence). V was pared by 4 bases and J by 2 bases, with 15 bases of the junction left unmatched. The CDR3 sequence is 20 residues long. The CDR3 spells CASSSTTPTSGGDLQETQYF. CDR3 nucleotide sequence: TGTGCCAGCAGTTCCACGACACCGACTAGCGGGGGGGATCTACAAGAGACCCAGTACTTC.

This clone appeared once. CDR3 in amino acids: CASSQQRGTFYGYTF. The CDR3, as DNA: TGTGCCAGCAGCCAACAAAGGGGAACCTTCTATGGCTACACCTTC. The J gene is TRBJ1-2, the V gene TRBV3-1 (or the pseudogene TRBV3-2), with a tentative D call TRBD1 (5 bases). The length of the CDR3 is 15 residues. CDR1 and CDR2 (germline): LGHDT, YNNKEL (reference sequence). V lost 2 bases, J lost 4 bases, and 14 bases lay in between.

Here the CDR3 DNA reads TGTGCCAGCAGGGATCACAGGTATGGCTACACCTTC. Translated, it gives CASRDHRYGYTF. This chain uses TRBV9 with TRBJ1-2; TRBD1 is a possible D gene (5 bases). V was pared by 5 bases and J by 5 bases, with 10 bases between. This CDR3 has 12 residues. Germline CDR1 SGDLS, CDR2 YYNGEE.

This clone was recorded a few times. This sequence joins TRBV11-3 and TRBJ2-2, with 8 positions matching TRBD1. With V trimmed by 5 bases and J by 5 bases, 7 bases remained unmatched. CDR1 is SGHNT, CDR2 YENEEA, per germline. CDR3 length equals 15 residues. CDR3 DNA sequence: TGTGCCAGCAGCCGACAGGGGTATCCAACCGGGGAGCTGTTTTTT. It codes for CASSRQGYPTGELFF.

This clone came up once. The chain couples TRBV27 to TRBJ1-1; weak D call: TRBD1 (5 bases). This CDR3 contains 13 residues. CDR1 and CDR2 from the germline V gene are MNHEY and SMNVEV (reference sequence). Trimming pared 6 bases from V and 4 bases from J, leaving 12 bases between. CDR3 amino acids: CASRMTRATEAFF. The CDR3 bases are TGTGCCAGCAGGATGACCAGGGCCACTGAAGCTTTCTTT.

V is TRBV21-1 and J is TRBJ2-3; TRBD1, as called in the table, went unchecked against the DNA. TRBV21-1 is shown as a pseudogene. The CDR3 length is 14 residues. DNA for the CDR3: TGTGCCAGCAGCTACCAGGGTGGTGCAGGTACGCAGTATTTT. Translating it yields CASSYQGGAGTQYF.

V is TRBV21-1 and J is TRBJ1-3. TRBV21-1 is a pseudogene locus. The CDR3 loop spans 16 amino acids. The CDR3 DNA is TGTGCCGGCTCAGGGCGGGGGGACAGTTCGGGAAACACCATATATTTT. Residues: CAGSGRGDSSGNTIYF.

The chain links TRBV15 to TRBJ1-4; 7 bases are shared with TRBD1. CDR3 length: 18 amino acids. The J segment lost 0 bases and the V segment lost 0 bases, leaving 7 bases of the junction unmatched. The V gene's germline CDR1 is LNHNV and CDR2 YYDKDF (reference sequence). The CDR3, as DNA: TGTGCCACCAGCAGAGATAAAGGTGGACAGGCAACTAATGAAAAACTGTTTTTT. Residues: CATSRDKGGQATNEKLFF.

This rearrangement joins TRBV11-2 to TRBJ1-1; TRBD1 aligns across 7 bases. After removal of 10 bases from V and 1 base from J, the junction contained 3 bases not matched to a gene. CDR1 is SGHAT, CDR2 FQNNGV, per germline. The CDR3 is 12 amino acids. CDR3 protein: CATRGANTEAFF. CDR3 sequence (DNA): TGTGCCACCAGGGGGGCGAACACTGAAGCTTTCTTT.

This chain links TRBV7-2 with TRBJ1-1; D is undetermined. Germline values: CDR1 SGHTA, CDR2 FQGNSA. This CDR3 region has 15 residues. V shed 3 bases and J shed 5 bases, with 16 bases lying between them. The CDR3 loop reads CASSFGTHSGTEAFF. DNA of the CDR3: TGTGCCAGCAGCTTCGGCACCCATTCGGGGACTGAAGCTTTCTTT.

V is TRBV6-5 and J is TRBJ1-2; TRBD1 agrees at 9 bases. V lost 6 bases and J lost 8; bases outside the gene matches: 7. The CDR3 covers 13 residues. Germline-derived CDR1 and CDR2 are MNHEY and SVGAGI. The CDR3 reads CASRLQGARGYTF. CDR3 bases: TGTGCCAGCAGGCTACAGGGGGCACGAGGCTACACCTTC.

This rearrangement joins TRBV21-1 to TRBJ2-7; no check of the table's D call, TRBD2, against the DNA was made. TRBV21-1 is designated a pseudogene. This CDR3 region has 13 residues. The CDR3 DNA reads TGTGCCAGCAGCAAAGTCGGGGGTACCGAGCAGTACTTC. This sequence encodes CASSKVGGTEQYF.

The CDR3, as DNA: TGTGCCAGCAGCATCCGACCCGGCGGGCAGTTCTTC. Translating gives CASSIRPGGQFF. The rearrangement joins TRBV5-4 to TRBJ2-1; D gene uncertain. CDR1 is SGHNT, CDR2 YYREEE, per germline (reference sequence). V lost 4 bases, J lost 12 bases, and 14 bases lay in between. The length of the CDR3 is 12 residues. The full variable domain, completed using reference TRBV5-4 and TRBJ2-1, is ETGVTQSPTHLIKTRGQQVTLRCSSQSGHNTVSWYQQALGQGPQFIFQYYREEENGRGNFPPRFSGLQFPNYSSELNVNALELDDSALYLCASSIRPGGQFFGPGTRLTVL.

This chain joins TRBV7-2 and TRBJ1-5; D gene ambiguous. Per the germline V gene, CDR1 is SGHTA and CDR2 is FQGNSA. The CDR3 sequence is 16 residues long. V was trimmed by 3 bases and J by 2 bases, leaving 14 bases between them. The CDR3, as DNA: TGTGCCAGCAGCTTTAAATATTCGGCGGGCAATCAGCCCCAGCATTTT. The encoded protein is CASSFKYSAGNQPQHF.

This sequence joins TRBV5-4 and TRBJ2-1; a weak D match, TRBD2 (6 bases). Trimming cost V 4 bases and J 7 bases, with 12 bases left between them. Germline CDR1 and CDR2: SGHNT and YYREEE (reference sequence). CDR3 length: 13 residues. The DNA of the CDR3 is TGTGCCAGCAGCCGCTCACTAGCTAATGAGCAGTTCTTC. It yields the protein CASSRSLANEQFF.

The V gene is TRBV7-2, the J gene TRBJ2-5, with D possibly being TRBD2 (6 bases). With 0 bases removed from V and 5 bases from J, the gap between germline ends came to 13 bases. The CDR3 spans 15 residues. Germline loops: CDR1 SGHTA, CDR2 FQGNSA. CDR3 protein: CASSLALGGRETQYF. DNA of the CDR3: TGTGCCAGCAGCTTAGCGCTCGGGGGAAGGGAGACCCAGTACTTC.